These 20 T cell receptor beta chains were sequenced from one sample in a study of blood T cell repertoires in COVID-19. Clones were read by immunoSEQ multiplex PCR, and TCRdb kept only the in-frame ones, dropping some. The table includes around 300,000 clones, 89% detected once. Sample: peripheral blood. Receptor source: a middle-aged woman who had recovered from COVID-19.

The chain has TRBV7-2 and TRBJ2-3; TRBD1 matches 8 bases. The CDR3 consists of 16 residues. With V trimmed by 3 bases and J by 6 bases, 11 bases remained unmatched. Germline assignment: CDR1 SGHTA and CDR2 FQGNSA. CDR3 nucleotides: TGTGCCAGCAGCTTTCAAAAGACAAGGACAGGGGATACGCAGTATTTT. It yields the protein CASSFQKTRTGDTQYF.

The CDR3 region has the DNA TGTGCCAGCAGCTTAAATGAGGAGTACACTGAAGCTTTCTTT. Translated, it gives CASSLNEEYTEAFF. The chain uses TRBV11-1 and TRBJ1-1; D gene uncertain. CDR1 is SGHAT, CDR2 FQDESV, per germline (reference sequence). The V end was cut by 2 bases, the J end by 3 bases, with 10 bases between. The CDR3 consists of 14 residues.

The chain couples TRBV2 to TRBJ2-7, with a weak D call TRBD1 (6 bases). The CDR3 runs to 12 residues. CDR1 and CDR2 from the germline V gene are SNHLY and FYNNEI. The ends were cut back, 6 bases at V and 7 bases at J, with 13 bases in the middle. The DNA for the CDR3 is TGTGCCAGCAGGGAACAGGGCAGGGAGCAGTACTTC. It yields the protein CASREQGREQYF. Full variable domain (remainder filled in from reference TRBV2 and TRBJ2-7): EPEVTQTPSHQVTQMGQEVILRCVPISNHLYFYWYRQILGQKVEFLVSFYNNEISEKSEIFDDQFSVERPDGSNFTLKIRSTKLEDSAMYFCASREQGREQYFGPGTRLTVT.

V and J are TRBV19 and TRBJ2-1; 10 nucleotides agree with TRBD2. V was clipped by 0 bases and J by 4 bases; unmatched bases: 0. The CDR3 spans 15 residues. Germline values: CDR1 LNHDA, CDR2 SQIVND (reference sequence). This chain's CDR3 is CASSIELAGYNEQFF. CDR3 DNA: TGTGCCAGTAGTATAGAACTAGCGGGATACAATGAGCAGTTCTTC.

The chain carries TRBV9 and TRBJ1-1; D may be TRBD1 (6 bases). Looked up from germline, CDR1 is SGDLS and CDR2 is YYNGEE. The CDR3 has 15 residues. Trimming removed 2 bases at V and 2 bases at J, with 13 bases between. The CDR3, as DNA: TGTGCCAGCAGCGTGGAGACAGGCACTAACACTGAAGCTTTCTTT. Protein product: CASSVETGTNTEAFF.

The chain is built from TRBV9 and TRBJ1-2; 7 bases agree with TRBD1. V shed 5 bases, J shed 8 bases, and the junction held 12 bases outside the gene matches. Germline CDR1 SGDLS, CDR2 YYNGEE. The CDR3 is made up of 14 amino acids. CDR3 amino acids: CASRGVGGVGGYTF. CDR3 sequence (DNA): TGTGCCAGCAGAGGAGTAGGGGGCGTTGGCGGCTACACCTTC.

The rearrangement joins TRBV27 to TRBJ2-7; D remains unclear. The CDR3 totals 15 residues. The ends were cut back, 0 bases at V and 2 bases at J, with 11 bases in the middle. CDR1 is MNHEY and CDR2 is SMNVEV in the germline V gene (reference sequence). DNA for the CDR3: TGTGCCAGCAGTTTATCCGGGTTAGTGACCTACGAGCAGTACTTC. It yields the protein CASSLSGLVTYEQYF.

The chain couples TRBV3-1 (or the pseudogene TRBV3-2) to TRBJ1-5; the D gene is possibly TRBD1 (6 bases). This CDR3 has 14 residues. Trimming pared 4 bases from V and 6 bases from J, leaving 13 bases between. CDR1 is LGHDT, CDR2 YNNKEL, per germline (reference sequence). In nucleotides, the CDR3 is TGTGCCAGCAGCCTCGGGGGGGCAGGTCAGCCCCAGCATTTT. This sequence encodes CASSLGGAGQPQHF.

The V gene is TRBV4-1, the J gene TRBJ2-7, with a weak D call TRBD1 (6 bases). The CDR3 sequence is 16 residues long. With 2 bases removed from V and 1 base from J, the gap between germline ends came to 15 bases. The germline CDR1 and CDR2 sequences are MGHRA and YSYEKL. The CDR3 is CASSQLWGPDSYEQYF. CDR3 bases: TGCGCCAGCAGCCAACTCTGGGGGCCAGATTCCTACGAGCAGTACTTC.

This chain links TRBV5-1 with TRBJ2-5, with D perhaps TRBD1 (6 bases). Germline V gene data show CDR1 as SGHRS and CDR2 as YFSETQ. The CDR3 spans 14 residues. Deletions cut 0 bases from V and 3 bases from J, with 9 bases between. The chain's CDR3 is CASSLVAGEETQYF. CDR3 nucleotides: TGCGCCAGCAGCTTGGTGGCAGGGGAAGAGACCCAGTACTTC.

This clone was recorded once. As DNA, the CDR3 is TGTGCCAGCAGTGAACCCAGAAACACCGGGGAGCTGTTTTTT. It translates to CASSEPRNTGELFF. V and J are TRBV2 and TRBJ2-2; D is unclear. The germline V gene has CDR1 SNHLY and CDR2 FYNNEI. With 2 bases removed from V and 2 bases from J, the gap between germline ends came to 6 bases. CDR3 size: 14 residues.

V gene TRBV6-1 combines with J gene TRBJ2-5; 9 nucleotides line up with TRBD1. The CDR3 has 14 amino acids. With 2 bases clipped from V and 5 bases from J, the junction kept 3 bases outside the gene matches. CDR1 is MNHNS and CDR2 is SASEGT in the germline V gene. CDR3 sequence reads: CASSERDRVETQYF. The CDR3 bases are TGTGCCAGCAGTGAAAGGGACAGGGTGGAGACCCAGTACTTC.

This clone was seen only once. The CDR3 nucleotides are TGTGCCTGGAGTTTCTGGTTGGGGGCCTCCTACGAGCAGTACTTC. Its translation: CAWSFWLGASYEQYF. The V and J genes are TRBV30 and TRBJ2-7; the D gene is possibly TRBD1 (6 bases). The CDR3 has 15 residues. V was pared by 2 bases and J by 0 bases, with 14 bases between. CDR1 and CDR2 from the germline V gene are GTSNPN and SVGIG (reference sequence).

This clone has just one count. The chain joins TRBV5-1 to TRBJ2-2; the match to TRBD2 covers 12 bases. The CDR3 is 16 amino acids. Per germline, CDR1 SGHRS and CDR2 YFSETQ. Unmatched junction bases numbered 8, after V lost 4 bases and J lost 7 bases. For the CDR3, the DNA is TGCGCCAGCAGCGGGAGACTAGCGGGAGAGGTCGGGGAGCTGTTTTTT. It specifies CASSGRLAGEVGELFF.

In this sample, this clone turned up once. J is TRBJ2-7 and V is TRBV2; 7 bases match TRBD1. This CDR3 comprises 16 residues. Germline V gives CDR1 SNHLY, CDR2 FYNNEI. Trimming took 8 bases from V and 7 from J; bases not matched to a gene: 20. The CDR3 protein is CASAGPRGQKQPEQYF. The CDR3 region has the DNA TGTGCCAGCGCAGGACCAAGGGGACAGAAACAACCGGAGCAGTACTTC.

The chain is built from TRBV27 and TRBJ2-1; 10 nucleotides line up with TRBD2. After removal of 2 bases from V and 4 bases from J, the junction contained 8 bases not matched to a gene. The CDR3 is made up of 17 amino acids. The germline V gene encodes CDR1 MNHEY and CDR2 SMNVEV (reference sequence). For the CDR3, the DNA is TGTGCCAGCAGTTTAGACGGTGCACTAGCGGGGTACAATGAGCAGTTCTTC. Amino acids: CASSLDGALAGYNEQFF.

This chain uses TRBV19 with TRBJ2-7; 7 bases are shared with TRBD1. This CDR3 region has 12 residues. Germline lookup yields CDR1 LNHDA and CDR2 SQIVND (reference sequence). V lost 9 bases to trimming and J lost 2 bases; unmatched junction nucleotides: 4. The CDR3 DNA is TGTGCCAGGGGGACAGCCGCCTACGAGCAGTACTTC. It codes for CARGTAAYEQYF.

The chain employs TRBV2 and TRBJ2-7; TRBD2 agrees at 13 bases. V dropped 6 bases and J dropped 5; count of bases not matched to a gene: 10. The CDR3 totals 16 residues. Germline CDR1 reads SNHLY; CDR2 reads FYNNEI. The CDR3 DNA reads TGTGCCAGCAGCGGGACTAGCGGGATGCCAACCAACGAGCAGTACTTC. Protein: CASSGTSGMPTNEQYF.

The chain links TRBV5-1 to TRBJ2-1; TRBD2 aligns across 9 bases. The CDR3 has 16 residues. The V gene end was trimmed by 3 bases and the J gene end by 5 bases; junction bases not matched to a gene: 9. Germline lookup yields CDR1 SGHRS and CDR2 YFSETQ. CDR3 in amino acids: CASSSISSGTHNEQFF. In nucleotides, the CDR3 is TGCGCCAGCAGCTCGATATCTAGCGGGACGCACAATGAGCAGTTCTTC.

The genes are TRBV2 and TRBJ2-2, with D possibly matching TRBD2 (5 bases). Trimming removed 6 bases at V and 4 bases at J, with 15 bases between. The CDR3 is made up of 15 amino acids. CDR1 and CDR2 from the germline V gene are SNHLY and FYNNEI. This CDR3 reads CASSPVGVGTGELFF. The DNA for the CDR3 is TGTGCCAGCAGCCCGGTCGGGGTCGGCACCGGGGAGCTGTTTTTT. Together with reference TRBV2 and TRBJ2-2, the CDR3 gives the full variable domain: EPEVTQTPSHQVTQMGQEVILRCVPISNHLYFYWYRQILGQKVEFLVSFYNNEISEKSEIFDDQFSVERPDGSNFTLKIRSTKLEDSAMYFCASSPVGVGTGELFFGEGSRLTVL.